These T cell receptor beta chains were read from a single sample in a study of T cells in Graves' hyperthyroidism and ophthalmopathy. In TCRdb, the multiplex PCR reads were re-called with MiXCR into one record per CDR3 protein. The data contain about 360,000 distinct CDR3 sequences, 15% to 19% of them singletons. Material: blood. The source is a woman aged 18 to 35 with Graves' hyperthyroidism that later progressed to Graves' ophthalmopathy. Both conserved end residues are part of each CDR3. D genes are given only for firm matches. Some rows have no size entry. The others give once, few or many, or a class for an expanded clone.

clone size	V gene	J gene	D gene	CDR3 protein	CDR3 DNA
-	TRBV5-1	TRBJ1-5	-	CASSLSAGDQPQHF	TGCGCCAGCAGCTTGTCGGCAGGGGATCAGCCCCAGCATTTT
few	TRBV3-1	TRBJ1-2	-	CASSPGLGVGGYTF	TGTGCCAGCAGCCCCGGTCTCGGGGTGGGAGGCTACACCTTC
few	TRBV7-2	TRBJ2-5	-	CASSFSGTIQETQYF	TGTGCCAGCAGCTTTTCGGGTACAATCCAAGAGACCCAGTACTTC
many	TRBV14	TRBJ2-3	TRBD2	CASSPRLAGAADTQYF	TGTGCCAGCAGCCCCAGACTAGCGGGAGCGGCAGATACGCAGTATTTT
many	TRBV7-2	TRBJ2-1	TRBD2	CASSTGLEQFF	TGTGCCAGCAGCACGGGACTAGAGCAGTTCTTC
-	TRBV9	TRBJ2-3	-	CASSARTDTQYF	TGTGCCAGCAGCGCTCGCACAGATACGCAGTATTTT
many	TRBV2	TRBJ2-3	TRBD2	CASTKWGGVILDTQYF	TGTGCCAGCACTAAATGGGGGGGAGTTATTCTGGATACGCAGTATTTT
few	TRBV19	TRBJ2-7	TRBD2	CASSIGIAGLSYEQYF	TGTGCCAGTAGTATCGGAATAGCGGGACTCTCCTACGAGCAGTACTTC
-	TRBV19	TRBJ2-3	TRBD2	CATTSGGYTDTQYF	TGTGCCACAACTAGCGGGGGATACACAGATACGCAGTATTTT
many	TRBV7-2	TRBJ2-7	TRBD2	CASSLVPGLAGLEQYF	TGTGCCAGCAGCTTAGTCCCGGGACTAGCGGGACTCGAGCAGTACTTC
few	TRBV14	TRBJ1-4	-	CASSHVSEKLFF	TGTGCCAGCAGCCACGTATCTGAAAAACTGTTTTTT
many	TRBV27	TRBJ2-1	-	CASSPRGGADEQFF	TGTGCCAGCAGTCCCAGAGGGGGGGCCGATGAGCAGTTCTTC
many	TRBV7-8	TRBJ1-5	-	CASSPYTFSNQPQHF	TGTGCCAGCAGCCCCTACACCTTTAGCAATCAGCCCCAGCATTTT
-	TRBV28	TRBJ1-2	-	CASTSPGLGSGYTF	TGTGCCAGCACCTCCCCGGGACTTGGCTCTGGCTACACCTTC
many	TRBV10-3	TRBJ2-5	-	CAISDGGSETQYF	TGTGCCATCAGTGATGGGGGTTCGGAGACCCAGTACTTC
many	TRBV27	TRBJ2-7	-	CASSLSPFREQYF	TGTGCCAGCAGTTTATCACCTTTTCGCGAGCAGTACTTC
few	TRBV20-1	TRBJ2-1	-	CSSFKSDQGSYNEQFF	TGCAGTTCGTTTAAATCGGACCAGGGCTCCTACAATGAGCAGTTCTTC
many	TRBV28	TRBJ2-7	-	CASSLLGTQSYEQYF	TGTGCCAGCAGTTTATTGGGGACGCAATCCTACGAGCAGTACTTC
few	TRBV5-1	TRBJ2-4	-	CASSWVGPGDIQYF	TGCGCCAGCAGCTGGGTGGGGCCGGGGGACATTCAGTACTTC
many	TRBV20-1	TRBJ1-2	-	CSARNSWRDYGYTF	TGTAGTGCTAGAAATTCGTGGAGAGACTATGGCTACACCTTC
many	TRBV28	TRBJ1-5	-	CASSLLGVSNQPQHF	TGTGCCAGCAGTTTATTGGGGGTTAGCAATCAGCCCCAGCATTTT
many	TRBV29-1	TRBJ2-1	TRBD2	CSVEKPTSGIYEQFF	TGCAGCGTTGAGAAACCGACTAGCGGGATTTATGAGCAGTTCTTC
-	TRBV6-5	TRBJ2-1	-	CASSYGSGDEQFF	TGTGCCAGCAGTTACGGCTCGGGGGATGAGCAGTTCTTC
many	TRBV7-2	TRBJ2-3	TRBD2	CASSTGLAGSTDTQYF	TGTGCCAGCAGCACTGGACTAGCGGGGAGCACAGATACGCAGTATTTT
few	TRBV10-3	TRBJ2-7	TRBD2	CAISESVGRLAGSSYEQYF	TGTGCCATCAGTGAGTCCGTGGGTCGGCTAGCGGGAAGCTCCTACGAGCAGTACTTC
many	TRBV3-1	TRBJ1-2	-	CASSKTASAGGYTF	TGTGCCAGCAGTAAAACAGCATCGGCAGGCGGCTACACCTTC
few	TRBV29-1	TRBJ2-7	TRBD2	CSVEVAGAPTYEQYF	TGCAGCGTTGAAGTAGCGGGAGCCCCCACTTACGAGCAGTACTTC
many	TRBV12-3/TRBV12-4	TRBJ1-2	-	CASSLGGVGGYTF	TGTGCCAGCAGTTTAGGAGGGGTAGGCGGCTACACCTTC
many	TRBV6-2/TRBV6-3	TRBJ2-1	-	CASSYSTRQHFESSYNEQFF	TGTGCCAGCAGTTACTCGACTCGACAACACTTCGAAAGCTCCTACAATGAGCAGTTCTTC
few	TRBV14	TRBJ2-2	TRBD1	CASSAQRQGLTGELFF	TGTGCCAGCAGTGCCCAAAGACAGGGTTTAACCGGGGAGCTGTTTTTT
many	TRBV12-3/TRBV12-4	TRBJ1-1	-	CASGDTEAFF	TGTGCCAGCGGTGACACTGAAGCTTTCTTT
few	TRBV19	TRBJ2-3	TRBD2	CASSILGLAGLTDTQYF	TGTGCCAGTAGTATCCTGGGACTAGCGGGACTCACAGATACGCAGTATTTT
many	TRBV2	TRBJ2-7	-	CASSRVPETYEQYF	TGTGCCAGCAGCAGAGTACCAGAGACCTACGAGCAGTACTTC
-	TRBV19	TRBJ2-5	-	CASRAPAGGKETQYF	TGTGCCAGTAGGGCCCCTGCCGGCGGGAAAGAGACCCAGTACTTC
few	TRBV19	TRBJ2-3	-	CASSTGQPDTQYF	TGTGCCAGTAGTACCGGACAGCCAGATACGCAGTATTTT
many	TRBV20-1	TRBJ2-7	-	CSVLRGVDEQYF	TGCAGTGTCCTTAGGGGGGTCGACGAGCAGTACTTC
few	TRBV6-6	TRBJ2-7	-	CASSYSPIGGKTYEQYF	TGTGCCAGCAGTTACTCGCCAATCGGGGGTAAGACCTACGAGCAGTACTTC